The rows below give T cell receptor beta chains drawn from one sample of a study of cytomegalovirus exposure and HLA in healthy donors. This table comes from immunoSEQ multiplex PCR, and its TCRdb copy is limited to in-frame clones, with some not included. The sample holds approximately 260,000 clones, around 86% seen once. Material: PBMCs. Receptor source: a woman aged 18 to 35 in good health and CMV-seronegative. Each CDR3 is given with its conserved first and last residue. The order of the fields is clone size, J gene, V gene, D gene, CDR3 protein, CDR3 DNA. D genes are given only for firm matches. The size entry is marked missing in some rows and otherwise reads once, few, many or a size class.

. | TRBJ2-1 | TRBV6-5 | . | CASGRAGQYNEQFF | TGTGCCAGCGGCAGGGCAGGGCAGTACAATGAGCAGTTCTTC
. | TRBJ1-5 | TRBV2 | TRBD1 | CASSSGQYSNQPQHF | TGTGCCAGCAGTTCGGGACAGTATAGCAATCAGCCCCAGCATTTT
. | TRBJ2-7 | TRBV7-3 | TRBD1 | CASSPGQSAYEQYF | TGTGCCAGCAGCCCGGGACAGTCGGCCTACGAGCAGTACTTC
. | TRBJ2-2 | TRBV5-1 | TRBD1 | CASSLESQDRAGELFF | TGCGCCAGCAGCTTGGAAAGCCAGGACAGGGCCGGGGAGCTGTTTTTT
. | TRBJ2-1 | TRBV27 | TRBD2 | CASRVGLYNEQFF | TGTGCCAGCAGGGTGGGACTATACAATGAGCAGTTCTTC
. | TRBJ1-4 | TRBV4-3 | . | CASSQARTEYEKLFF | TGCGCCAGCAGCCAAGCTAGGACAGAATATGAAAAACTGTTTTTT
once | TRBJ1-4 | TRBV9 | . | CASSPLAGVGEKLFF | TGTGCCAGCAGCCCTCTAGCAGGGGTGGGAGAAAAACTGTTTTTT
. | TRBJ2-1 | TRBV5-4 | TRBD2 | CASSPRGLAGINEQFF | TGTGCCAGCAGCCCCCGAGGTCTAGCGGGAATCAATGAGCAGTTCTTC
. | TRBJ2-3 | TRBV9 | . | CASSPGSTDTQYF | TGTGCCAGCAGTCCAGGGAGCACAGATACGCAGTATTTT
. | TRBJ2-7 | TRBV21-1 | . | CASRGSRAYEQYF | TGTGCCAGCAGGGGGTCCAGGGCCTACGAGCAGTACTTC
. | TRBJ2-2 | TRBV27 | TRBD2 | CASSLLAGVTGELFF | TGTGCCAGCAGTCTTCTAGCGGGGGTCACCGGGGAGCTGTTTTTT
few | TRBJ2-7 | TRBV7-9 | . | CASSFSGLYEQYF | TGTGCCAGCAGCTTTTCAGGGCTTTACGAGCAGTACTTC
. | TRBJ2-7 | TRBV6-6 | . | CASSYSTDSYEQYF | TGTGCCAGCAGTTACTCGACTGACTCCTACGAGCAGTACTTC
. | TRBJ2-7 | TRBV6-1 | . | CASSITGTRYEQYF | TGTGCCAGCAGTATCACAGGGACACGGTACGAGCAGTACTTC
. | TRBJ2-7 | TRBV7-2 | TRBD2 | CASSLVGLADTYEQYF | TGTGCCAGCAGCTTAGTAGGGCTAGCGGACACCTACGAGCAGTACTTC
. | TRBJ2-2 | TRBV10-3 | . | CAISGGPAGELFF | TGTGCCATCAGTGGGGGGCCCGCCGGGGAGCTGTTTTTT
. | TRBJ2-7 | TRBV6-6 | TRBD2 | CASSHGTSGSEQYF | TGTGCCAGCAGTCACGGGACTAGCGGGAGCGAGCAGTACTTC
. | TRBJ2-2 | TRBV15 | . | CATSRDRLATRTGELFF | TGTGCCACCAGCAGAGATCGCCTAGCGACGAGGACCGGGGAGCTGTTTTTT
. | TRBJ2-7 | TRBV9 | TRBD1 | CASSVVQGAEQYF | TGTGCCAGCAGCGTAGTCCAGGGGGCCGAGCAGTACTTC
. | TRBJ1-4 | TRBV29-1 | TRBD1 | CSVDPKGGTGGEKLFF | TGCAGCGTTGATCCCAAGGGAGGGACAGGGGGTGAAAAACTGTTTTTT
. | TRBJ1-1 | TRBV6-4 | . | CASSVVADLMNTEAFF | TGTGCCAGCAGTGTAGTGGCGGACTTAATGAACACTGAAGCTTTCTTT
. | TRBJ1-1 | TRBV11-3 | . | CASSLWHANTEAFF | TGTGCCAGCAGCTTATGGCACGCAAACACTGAAGCTTTCTTT
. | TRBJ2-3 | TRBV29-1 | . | CSVKGAVVDTQYF | TGCAGCGTCAAAGGGGCCGTGGTGGATACGCAGTATTTT
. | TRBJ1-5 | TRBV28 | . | CASSFLGLRRYQPQHF | TGTGCCAGCAGTTTTCTCGGACTTCGGCGTTATCAGCCCCAGCATTTT
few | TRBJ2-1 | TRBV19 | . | CASSLTGSYNEQFF | TGTGCCAGTAGTCTCACAGGGTCCTACAATGAGCAGTTCTTC
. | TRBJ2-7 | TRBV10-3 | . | CATIRGGGNTYEQYF | TGTGCCACCATCCGCGGAGGAGGAAATACCTACGAGCAGTACTTC
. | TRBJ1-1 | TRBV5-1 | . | CASSGVQRVGGGPSEAFF | TGCGCCAGCAGCGGTGTGCAGCGGGTGGGTGGAGGGCCCAGTGAAGCTTTCTTT
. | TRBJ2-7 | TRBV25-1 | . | CASSTVSLHEQYF | TGTGCCAGCAGTACAGTATCGCTCCACGAGCAGTACTTC
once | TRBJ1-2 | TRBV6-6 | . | CASSLSTGFGYTF | TGTGCCAGCAGCCTCTCTACAGGGTTTGGCTACACCTTC
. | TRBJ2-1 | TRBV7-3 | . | CASSLTIPGNNEQFF | TGTGCCAGCAGCTTAACGATTCCCGGGAACAATGAGCAGTTCTTC
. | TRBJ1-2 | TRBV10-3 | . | CAISAGTPSVYGYTF | TGTGCCATCAGTGCCGGGACACCCTCCGTTTATGGCTACACCTTC
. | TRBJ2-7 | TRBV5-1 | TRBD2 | CASSRRTSGVSYEQYF | TGCGCCAGCAGCCGAAGGACTAGCGGGGTTTCCTACGAGCAGTACTTC
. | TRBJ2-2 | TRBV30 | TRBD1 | CAWSTWTGGLGELFF | TGTGCCTGGAGTACCTGGACAGGGGGCCTCGGGGAGCTGTTTTTT
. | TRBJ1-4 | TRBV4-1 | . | CASSQRPGATNEKLFF | TGCGCCAGCAGCCAACGCCCCGGGGCAACTAATGAAAAACTGTTTTTT
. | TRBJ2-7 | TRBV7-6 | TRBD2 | CASSLIAGGYEQYF | TGTGCCAGCAGCTTGATAGCGGGTGGATACGAGCAGTACTTC
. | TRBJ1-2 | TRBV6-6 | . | CASSYSSSYGYTF | TGTGCCAGCAGTTACTCGTCATCCTATGGCTACACCTTC